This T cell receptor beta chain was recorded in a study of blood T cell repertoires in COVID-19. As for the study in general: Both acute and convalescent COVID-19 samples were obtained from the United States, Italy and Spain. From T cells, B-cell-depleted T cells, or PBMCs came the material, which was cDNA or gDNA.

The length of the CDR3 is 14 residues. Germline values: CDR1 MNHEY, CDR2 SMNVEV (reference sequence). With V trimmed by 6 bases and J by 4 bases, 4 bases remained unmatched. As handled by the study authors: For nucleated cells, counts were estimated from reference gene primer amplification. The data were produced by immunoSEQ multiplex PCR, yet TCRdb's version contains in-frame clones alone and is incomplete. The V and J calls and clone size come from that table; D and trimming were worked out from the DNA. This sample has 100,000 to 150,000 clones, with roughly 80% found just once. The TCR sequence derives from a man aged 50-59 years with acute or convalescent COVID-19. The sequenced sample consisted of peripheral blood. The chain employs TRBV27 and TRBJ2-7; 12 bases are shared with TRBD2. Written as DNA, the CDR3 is TGTGCCAGCAGGCAGACTAGCGGGAGATACGAGCAGTACTTC. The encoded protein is CASRQTSGRYEQYF.